Reported below is one T cell receptor (beta chain). This record comes from a study of blood T cell repertoires in COVID-19. Looking at the study overall: Acute and convalescent COVID-19 specimens originated in the United States, Italy and Spain.

Original data processing: Reference gene primer amplification gave nucleated cell count estimates. Sequenced by immunoSEQ multiplex PCR; TCRdb stores in-frame clones only, minus some. The V and J calls and the clone size are those of that table, but D and trimming were determined from the DNA. The sample shows hundreds of thousands of clones, about 85% of them seen only once. Germline CDR1 SGHDT, CDR2 YYEEEE. The V gene lost 4 bases and the J gene lost 6 bases, with 13 bases spanning the gap. The CDR3 loop spans 13 amino acids. Specimen: peripheral blood. The chain combines TRBV5-6 with TRBJ1-1; possible D gene TRBD1, 6 bases. This clonotype was obtained from a man between 18 and 35 years old with active or convalescent COVID-19. CDR3 region: CASSQGQRAEAFF. The CDR3 DNA sequence: TGTGCCAGCAGCCAAGGACAGAGGGCTGAAGCTTTCTTT.